The 8 T cell receptor beta chains presented below share a single source sample, sequenced in a study of CD8 T cells in ankylosing spondylitis. Using its own MiXCR run on the 5' RACE reads, TCRdb lists one record per CDR3 protein. This sample has 450,000 to 550,000 distinct CDR3 sequences, with approximately 5% found just once. Study-wide results and limits: Characteristic of ankylosing spondylitis blood, it appeared, was a TCR beta motif comprising about eight highly homologous variants.

No antigen is known for these receptors. Sample: blood, either unsorted or a sorted T cell fraction (not recorded which). These receptors were collected from a male donor with ankylosing spondylitis.

The sample holds a few counts of this clonotype. The CDR3 DNA reads as TGTGCCAGCAGCCAAAGTATGGGAGAGCAGTTCTTC. Its protein is CASSQSMGEQFF. The rearrangement links TRBV14 to TRBJ2-1, with no clear D. Trimming pared 2 bases from V and 10 bases from J, leaving 9 bases between. The CDR3 totals 12 residues. Germline V CDR1 and CDR2: SGHDN, FVKESK.

In this sample, this clonotype turned up a few times. The CDR3 sequence: CASRAASSYEQYF. In DNA form, the CDR3 reads TGTGCCAGCCGGGCGGCTAGTAGCTACGAGCAGTACTTC. The J gene is TRBJ2-7, the V gene TRBV5-6; no clear D. This CDR3 is 13 amino acids long. The V and J ends lost 7 bases and 3 bases respectively, with 14 bases between them. Germline CDR1 and CDR2: SGHDT and YYEEEE.

This clonotype came up a few times. The J gene is TRBJ2-6, the V gene TRBV20-1; a weak D match, TRBD2 (6 bases). Germline lookup yields CDR1 DFQATT and CDR2 SNEGSKA (reference sequence). The V gene lost 6 bases and the J gene lost 2 bases, with 11 bases spanning the gap. This CDR3 spans 14 amino acids. In nucleotides, the CDR3 is TGCAGTGCCGAGGAGGGCGCTGGGGCCAACGTCCTGACTTTC. Residues: CSAEEGAGANVLTF.

This chain connects TRBV5-1 to TRBJ2-7; D may match TRBD1 or TRBD2 (5 bases each). Per germline, CDR1 SGHRS and CDR2 YFSETQ. Between the trimmed V and J ends, which lost 4 bases and 2 bases, there was a span of 13 bases. The CDR3 has 14 amino acids. In DNA form, the CDR3 reads TGCGCCAGCAGCGACTCGAGGGGCGCCTACGAGCAGTACTTC. Translating it yields CASSDSRGAYEQYF.

The table lists this clonotype with many counts. V is TRBV20-1 and J is TRBJ2-4; no reliable D call. The length of the CDR3 is 13 residues. Germline CDR1 is DFQATT and CDR2 is SNEGSKA (reference sequence). V was cut by 3 bases and J by 3 bases, with 9 bases left in between. The CDR3 loop reads CSASWGIKNIQYF. CDR3 DNA sequence: TGCAGTGCTAGCTGGGGAATCAAAAACATTCAGTACTTC.

Ten or more counts support this clonotype. J is TRBJ2-5 and V is TRBV29-1; D remains unclear. Germline assignment: CDR1 SQVTM and CDR2 ANQGSEA. This CDR3 is built from 11 residues. Trimming stripped 8 bases from V and 5 bases from J, with 12 bases between. The CDR3 sequence is CSLRRGETQYF. In DNA form, the CDR3 reads TGCAGCCTTCGACGTGGGGAGACCCAGTACTTC. Drawing the rest from reference TRBV29-1 and TRBJ2-5, the complete variable domain is SAVISQKPSRDICQRGTSLTIQCQVDSQVTMMFWYRQQPGQSLTLIATANQGSEATYESGFVIDKFPISRPNLTFSTLTVSNMSPEDSSIYLCSLRRGETQYFGPGTRLLVL.

This clonotype was counted only a few times. The chain combines TRBV7-9 with TRBJ1-5; possibly TRBD1 for D (5 bases). The V end was cut by 5 bases, the J end by 5 bases, with 13 bases between. CDR3 size: 14 residues. Germline CDR1 is SEHNR and CDR2 is FQNEAQ (reference sequence). In DNA, the CDR3 is TGTGCCAGCAGCCTCGGGGGGGTTTATCAGCCCCAGCATTTT. As protein: CASSLGGVYQPQHF.

This clonotype was found many times. The chain uses TRBV29-1 and TRBJ2-1; D is possibly TRBD1 or TRBD2 (5 bases each). V was shortened by 4 bases and J by 8 bases, with 15 bases between the two germline ends. CDR3 size: 13 residues. The germline CDR1 and CDR2 sequences are SQVTM and ANQGSEA. The CDR3 protein is CSVAWGAGDEQFF. For the CDR3, the DNA is TGCAGCGTTGCTTGGGGCGCCGGGGATGAGCAGTTCTTC.